This passage covers 29 T cell receptor beta chains from one sample sequenced in a study of molecular identifiers for immune sequencing clone quantification. From the PCR reads, TCRdb called clonotypes with MiXCR, one entry per CDR3 protein. Of over 550,000 distinct CDR3 sequences listed, over 25% were seen once; the top ten hold about 0.78%. The sequencing sample was made of naive CD8+ T cells from blood, with Jurkat cell RNA spiked in. Subset reported: FACS-sorted CD8+CD4-CCR7+CD45RA+ naive T cells. All receptors come from a human donor in good health. Some libraries in this study had Jurkat cell RNA spiked in.

This clonotype was seen ten or more times. The rearrangement joins TRBV12-3 or TRBV12-4 to TRBJ2-3; 9 nucleotides align to TRBD2. The CDR3 has 15 amino acids. J was trimmed by 5 bases and V by 2 bases; bases with no gene match: 5. CDR3 bases: TGTGCCAGCAGTTTACTAGCGGGATATGGAGATACGCAGTATTTT. This gives the protein CASSLLAGYGDTQYF.

This clonotype was seen at least ten times. The chain employs TRBV5-5 and TRBJ2-7; perhaps TRBD2 as D (5 bases). CDR1 is SGHKS and CDR2 is YYEKEE in the germline V gene (reference sequence). The length of the CDR3 is 15 residues. V lost 4 bases and J 0 bases, leaving 14 bases between the germline ends. The CDR3 sequence is CASSTRTHLSYEQYF. DNA of the CDR3: TGTGCCAGCAGCACGAGGACTCACCTCTCCTACGAGCAGTACTTC.

Details on this clonotype: A read error may be the cause here, since a much bigger clone is one base away. J is TRBJ2-7 and V is TRBV29-1; D may be TRBD2 (6 bases). The V gene lost 6 bases and the J gene lost 4 bases, with 19 bases spanning the gap. This CDR3 has 14 residues. Looked up from germline, CDR1 is SQVTM and CDR2 is ANQGSEA. The CDR3 region has the DNA TGCAGCGTAGAGGACCCGGGAGAGGGGTACGAGCAGTACTTC. Encoded protein: CSVEDPGEGYEQYF.

The CDR3 nucleotides read TGTGCCAGCAGTGAAGCTCATCTAGCGGGGGGCCCGAACACCGGGGAGCTGTTTTTT. This codes for CASSEAHLAGGPNTGELFF. This chain links TRBV6-1 with TRBJ2-2; 11 bases line up with TRBD2. This CDR3 is 19 amino acids long. Germline V lookup: CDR1 MNHNS, CDR2 SASEGT. Germline trimming cut 0 bases from V and 0 bases from J; bases unmatched to any gene: 6.

The chain recombines TRBV5-6 with TRBJ1-2; the D gene is possibly TRBD1 (5 bases). The CDR3 spans 14 residues. Germline CDR1 and CDR2: SGHDT and YYEEEE. V lost 0 bases and J lost 0, with 6 bases in between. The CDR3: CASSLVQANYGYTF. CDR3 bases: TGTGCCAGCAGCTTGGTACAGGCTAACTATGGCTACACCTTC.

This clonotype was found many times. The chain uses TRBV6-5 and TRBJ2-5; D is unclear. CDR1 and CDR2 (germline): MNHEY, SVGAGI. V was cut by 3 bases and J by 2 bases, with 10 bases left in between. The CDR3 is 14 residues long. The CDR3: CASSYSGIQETQYF. The CDR3, as DNA: TGTGCCAGCAGTTATAGTGGGATTCAAGAGACCCAGTACTTC.

The chain uses TRBV10-2 and TRBJ2-5; a possible D gene is TRBD2 (6 bases). The ends were cut back, 2 bases at V and 5 bases at J, with 18 bases in the middle. The CDR3 loop spans 16 amino acids. The germline gives CDR1 WSHSY, CDR2 SAAADI. This CDR3 reads CASSETGGNPTETQYF. CDR3 DNA: TGCGCCAGCAGTGAGACAGGCGGGAATCCTACGGAGACCCAGTACTTC.

This chain links TRBV6-2 or TRBV6-3 with TRBJ2-1; no definite D call. This CDR3 is built from 15 residues. The germline gives CDR1 MNHEY, CDR2 SVGEGT. Deletions cut 6 bases from V and 0 bases from J, with 12 bases between. The CDR3 nucleotides read TGTGCCAGCAGGGTCGGCGGAAGCTCCTACAATGAGCAGTTCTTC. Translating gives CASRVGGSSYNEQFF.

This chain uses TRBV4-1 with TRBJ2-5; 9 positions match TRBD2. The V gene's germline CDR1 is MGHRA and CDR2 YSYEKL. This CDR3 spans 16 amino acids. Trimming removed 1 base from V and 1 base from J; junction bases left unmatched: 4. The CDR3 DNA follows: TGCGCCAGCAGCCAAGTGACTAGCGGACCCCAAGAGACCCAGTACTTC. Amino acid sequence: CASSQVTSGPQETQYF.

The rearrangement uses TRBV6-2 or TRBV6-3 and TRBJ1-1; D call uncertain. Germline CDR1 is MNHEY and CDR2 is SVGEGT. Trimming left V 8 bases short and J 5 bases short, with 12 bases between. The CDR3 runs to 12 residues. CDR3 DNA: TGTGCCAGCGCCCCAGTATGGACTGAAGCTTTCTTT. It translates to CASAPVWTEAFF.

This clonotype has more than one count but fewer than ten. The rearrangement links TRBV27 to TRBJ2-7, with D perhaps TRBD2 (5 bases). Germline CDR1 MNHEY, CDR2 SMNVEV (reference sequence). V was trimmed by 6 bases and J by 6 bases, leaving 21 bases between them. The CDR3 is made up of 15 amino acids. The CDR3 here is CASSIIRGFGTEQYF. As DNA, the CDR3 is TGTGCCAGCAGCATCATCCGGGGTTTCGGTACCGAGCAGTACTTC.

This clonotype was seen only a few times. V and J are TRBV6-5 and TRBJ2-3; 8 bases are shared with TRBD2. With 3 bases clipped from V and 2 bases from J, the junction kept 7 bases outside the gene matches. The CDR3 length is 16 residues. Germline lookup yields CDR1 MNHEY and CDR2 SVGAGI. The CDR3 protein is CASSYGGGLVTDTQYF. DNA of the CDR3: TGTGCCAGCAGTTATGGCGGGGGGCTTGTCACAGATACGCAGTATTTT.

J is TRBJ2-1 and V is TRBV29-1; 13 nucleotides match TRBD2. Germline CDR1 reads SQVTM; CDR2 reads ANQGSEA. V shed 7 bases, J shed 3 bases, and the junction held 6 bases outside the gene matches. The CDR3 spans 15 residues. CDR3 residues: CSAKGLAGFYNEQFF. The DNA of the CDR3 is TGCAGCGCGAAGGGACTAGCGGGATTCTACAATGAGCAGTTCTTC.

The sample holds a few counts of this clonotype. The gene calls are TRBV24-1 and TRBJ2-7, with D perhaps matching TRBD2 (6 bases). Germline lookup yields CDR1 KGHDR and CDR2 SFDVKD. The CDR3 extends over 13 amino acids. The V end lost 9 bases, the J end lost 0 bases, and 11 bases lay between the germline ends. The CDR3 sequence is CATGASDSYEQYF. CDR3 nucleotide sequence: TGTGCCACCGGCGCTAGCGACTCCTACGAGCAGTACTTC.

This clonotype was counted only a few times. The chain couples TRBV20-1 to TRBJ2-1, with D perhaps matching TRBD1 or TRBD2 (6 bases each). The CDR3 has 12 amino acids. Germline CDR1 reads DFQATT; CDR2 reads SNEGSKA (reference sequence). V lost 0 bases and J lost 9, with 9 bases in between. In DNA, the CDR3 is TGCAGTGCTAGAGAAGGGGGAGGTGAGCAGTTCTTC. This sequence encodes CSAREGGGEQFF.

The table lists this clonotype with many counts. This chain links TRBV6-6 with TRBJ1-1, with D possibly being TRBD1 (5 bases). The CDR3 has 15 amino acids. V was clipped by 5 bases and J by 2 bases, with 15 bases between them. Germline V lookup: CDR1 MNHNY, CDR2 SVGAGI (reference sequence). DNA for the CDR3: TGTGCCAGCAGTATAGTGGGAGGGGTCAACACTGAAGCTTTCTTT. This translates into CASSIVGGVNTEAFF.

The chain carries TRBV27 and TRBJ2-3; a weak D match, TRBD2 (5 bases). Germline-derived CDR1 and CDR2 are MNHEY and SMNVEV (reference sequence). The CDR3 totals 14 residues. The V and J ends lost 6 bases and 6 bases respectively, with 16 bases between them. The CDR3 here is CASSNRLTLDTQYF. The DNA of the CDR3 is TGTGCCAGCAGCAATAGACTAACTTTGGATACGCAGTATTTT.

This clonotype was counted only a few times. The genes are TRBV4-1 and TRBJ2-7; D unresolved. Germline assignment: CDR1 MGHRA and CDR2 YSYEKL. This CDR3 has 16 amino acids. Trimming stripped 0 bases from V and 1 base from J, with 13 bases between. The CDR3 is CASSQDFLVGSYEQYF. The CDR3 nucleotides are TGCGCCAGCAGCCAAGACTTCCTTGTGGGGTCCTACGAGCAGTACTTC.

The CDR3 region is CASSHGVNGNQPQHF. The CDR3 DNA sequence: TGTGCCAGCAGCCACGGGGTCAATGGCAATCAGCCCCAGCATTTT. The chain recombines TRBV6-5 with TRBJ1-5; unclear D gene. The germline V gene has CDR1 MNHEY and CDR2 SVGAGI. With 6 bases removed from V and 2 bases from J, the gap between germline ends came to 14 bases. The CDR3 is made up of 15 amino acids.

The chain couples TRBV5-6 to TRBJ2-3; D tentatively reads TRBD1 or TRBD2 (5 bases each). Between the trimmed V and J ends, which lost 1 base and 0 bases, there was a span of 15 bases. This CDR3 is 17 amino acids long. Germline V gives CDR1 SGHDT, CDR2 YYEEEE. Here the CDR3 reads CASSLTSGLVSTDTQYF. CDR3 DNA sequence: TGTGCCAGCAGCTTGACCTCGGGGCTAGTAAGCACAGATACGCAGTATTTT.

In this sample, this clonotype turned up many times. The CDR3 region is CASSFPLRGGPHEQYF. CDR3 DNA sequence: TGTGCCAGCAGTTTCCCGCTCCGGGGGGGGCCCCACGAGCAGTACTTC. The J gene is TRBJ2-7, the V gene TRBV28, with TRBD2 matching over 8 bases. Germline V gene sequence: CDR1 MDHEN, CDR2 SYDVKM. Trimming took 3 bases from V and 5 from J; bases not matched to a gene: 12. This CDR3 is built from 16 residues.

The V call is TRBV7-9, the J call TRBJ2-7, with 7 bases that match TRBD1. The V gene's germline CDR1 is SEHNR and CDR2 FQNEAQ (reference sequence). V gave up 7 bases and J gave up 0 bases; unmatched junction bases: 9. There are 15 residues in the CDR3. The CDR3 spells CASNPTGAGSYEQYF. The CDR3 nucleotides are TGTGCCAGCAACCCAACAGGGGCGGGCTCCTACGAGCAGTACTTC.

This clonotype was observed a single time. A much larger clone is a single base away; this may be a read error. This chain joins TRBV6-2 or TRBV6-3 and TRBJ2-7; D is ambiguous. Germline CDR1 is MNHEY and CDR2 is SVGEGT. CDR3 size: 13 residues. The CDR3 here is CAVALGLTYAQYF. The CDR3 DNA follows: TGTGCTGTCGCGCTCGGTCTGACCTACGCGCAGTACTTC.

The chain couples TRBV6-2 or TRBV6-3 to TRBJ1-5; 7 nucleotides agree with TRBD1. Trimming removed 4 bases from V and 4 bases from J; junction bases left unmatched: 7. CDR3 length: 15 residues. In germline, CDR1 is MNHEY, CDR2 SVGEGT. The CDR3 DNA is TGTGCCAGCAGTTCGACAGGGAGGTTGAATCAGCCCCAGCATTTT. Protein: CASSSTGRLNQPQHF.

This chain links TRBV19 with TRBJ2-3, with D possibly TRBD2 on 6 matching bases. The CDR3 spans 15 residues. Germline-derived CDR1 and CDR2 are LNHDA and SQIVND (reference sequence). V was clipped by 9 bases and J by 3 bases, with 19 bases between them. The CDR3 spells CASSFVGGRTDTQYF. The CDR3 nucleotides read TGTGCCAGCAGCTTTGTTGGAGGGAGGACAGATACGCAGTATTTT.

This clonotype was recorded many times. The chain couples TRBV6-5 to TRBJ2-7; 7 bases fit TRBD1. Trimming cost V 5 bases and J 2 bases; bases outside gene matches: 6. Per the germline V gene, CDR1 is MNHEY and CDR2 is SVGAGI. This CDR3 comprises 14 residues. The CDR3 loop is CASSETGPAYEQYF. The CDR3 DNA is TGTGCCAGCAGTGAGACAGGGCCGGCCTACGAGCAGTACTTC.

This clonotype was recorded many times. The gene calls are TRBV29-1 and TRBJ1-2; weak D call: TRBD1 (5 bases). Germline values: CDR1 SQVTM, CDR2 ANQGSEA. CDR3 length: 15 amino acids. Trimming left V 1 base short and J 3 bases short, with 15 bases between. CDR3 sequence (DNA): TGCAGCGTTGAAGGGTTTCAGGGTGCGCACTATGGCTACACCTTC. As protein: CSVEGFQGAHYGYTF.

To note about this clonotype: This sequence may be a read error, since a much larger clone differs from it by one base. The chain links TRBV5-5 to TRBJ1-1, with unresolved D. This CDR3 comprises 12 residues. Germline-derived CDR1 and CDR2 are SGHKS and YYEKEE (reference sequence). CDR3 residues: CASSLGLAPAVF. The CDR3 bases are TGTGCCAGCAGCTTAGGTTTGGCCCCCGCTGTCTTT.

This clonotype was seen only a few times. V gene TRBV7-6 combines with J gene TRBJ2-1, with TRBD2 matching 8 bases. V was pared by 5 bases and J by 7 bases, with 10 bases of the junction left unmatched. This CDR3 contains 15 residues. Looked up from germline, CDR1 is SGHVS and CDR2 is FNYEAQ. The CDR3 sequence is CASSPGGAVWNEQFF. CDR3 nucleotides: TGTGCCAGCAGCCCCGGGGGGGCCGTTTGGAATGAGCAGTTCTTC.